These 17 T cell receptor beta chains share one sample of origin, sequenced in a study of cytomegalovirus exposure and HLA in healthy donors. PCR employed 60 Vbeta and 13 Jbeta primers. Assay: immunoSEQ multiplex PCR; the TCRdb copy retains only in-frame clones and omits some. The repertoire holds 150,000 to 200,000 clones, with 75% to 80% as singletons. The sample comprised PBMCs. The receptors derive from a man over 45 in good health and CMV-seropositive.

The rearrangement links TRBV15 to TRBJ2-1; possible D gene TRBD2, 5 bases. Germline CDR1 is LNHNV and CDR2 is YYDKDF (reference sequence). Trimming removed 9 bases at V and 7 bases at J, with 19 bases between. This CDR3 spans 14 amino acids. CDR3 bases: TGTGCCACGAGTCCGGGATCCCCGGGGAATGAGCAGTTCTTC. It yields the protein CATSPGSPGNEQFF.

The chain uses TRBV6-1 and TRBJ1-5; D call uncertain. From germline, CDR1 is MNHNS and CDR2 SASEGT. The CDR3 spans 15 residues. The V and J ends lost 2 bases and 0 bases respectively, with 8 bases between them. The CDR3 DNA sequence: TGTGCCAGCAGTGAACTACCTCATAGCAATCAGCCCCAGCATTTT. Protein product: CASSELPHSNQPQHF.

The rearrangement uses TRBV5-4 and TRBJ1-5, with 10 bases that match TRBD1. CDR1 is SGHNT and CDR2 is YYREEE in the germline V gene (reference sequence). This CDR3 comprises 17 residues. Unmatched junction bases numbered 12, after V lost 4 bases and J lost 5 bases. The CDR3 reads CASSTGPGQGTDQPQHF. CDR3 bases: TGTGCCAGCAGCACGGGACCGGGACAGGGGACAGATCAGCCCCAGCATTTT. The whole variable domain, filled in from reference TRBV5-4 and TRBJ1-5, reads ETGVTQSPTHLIKTRGQQVTLRCSSQSGHNTVSWYQQALGQGPQFIFQYYREEENGRGNFPPRFSGLQFPNYSSELNVNALELDDSALYLCASSTGPGQGTDQPQHFGDGTRLSIL.

This chain connects TRBV5-8 to TRBJ1-3; a weak D match, TRBD1 (5 bases). Per germline, CDR1 SGHTS and CDR2 YDEGEE. The CDR3 extends over 15 amino acids. V lost 1 base, J lost 4 bases, and 12 bases lay in between. The CDR3 DNA is TGTGCCAGCAGCTTGCAGGGTCTGAGAGGAAACACCATATATTTT. Amino acid sequence: CASSLQGLRGNTIYF.

The V and J genes are TRBV9 and TRBJ2-7, with TRBD1 as a possible D gene (5 bases). The CDR3 is 13 amino acids. Trimming took off 0 bases at V and 1 base at J, with 5 bases between the two ends. Per the germline V gene, CDR1 is SGDLS and CDR2 is YYNGEE. CDR3 sequence (DNA): TGTGCCAGCAGCGTAGGACAGTCCTACGAGCAGTACTTC. Its translation is CASSVGQSYEQYF.

This chain links TRBV30 with TRBJ2-3; 7 bases match TRBD1. This CDR3 spans 15 amino acids. Trimming cost V 2 bases and J 0 bases; bases outside gene matches: 5. CDR1 and CDR2 (germline): GTSNPN, SVGIG (reference sequence). CDR3 amino acids: CAWSRRGQSTDTQYF. For the CDR3, the DNA is TGTGCCTGGAGTAGAAGGGGGCAAAGCACAGATACGCAGTATTTT.

The chain uses TRBV29-1 and TRBJ1-3; D remains unclear. V lost 4 bases and J 0 bases, leaving 7 bases between the germline ends. The CDR3 is 13 residues long. Germline CDR1 is SQVTM and CDR2 is ANQGSEA. The CDR3, as DNA: TGCAGCGTTGGTCGCGGCTCTGGAAACACCATATATTTT. Its translation is CSVGRGSGNTIYF.

The chain joins TRBV13 to TRBJ2-2, with 8 bases matching TRBD1. Looked up from germline, CDR1 is PRHDT and CDR2 is FYEKMQ (reference sequence). The CDR3 sequence is 17 residues long. The ends lost 0 bases at V and 0 bases at J; junction bases unmatched: 3. CDR3 protein: CASSLGRTGPNTGELFF. The CDR3 DNA sequence: TGTGCCAGCAGCTTAGGAAGGACAGGGCCGAACACCGGGGAGCTGTTTTTT.

This clone was seen more than once but under ten times. This rearrangement joins TRBV2 to TRBJ2-3, with TRBD2 identical over 9 bases. Germline values: CDR1 SNHLY, CDR2 FYNNEI. The CDR3 totals 16 residues. With 3 bases clipped from V and 2 bases from J, the junction kept 6 bases outside the gene matches. CDR3 loop: CASSDLGGGATDTQYF. CDR3 nucleotide sequence: TGTGCCAGCAGTGACCTAGGCGGGGGGGCCACAGATACGCAGTATTTT.

The chain uses TRBV7-8 and TRBJ1-6; TRBD1 agrees at 9 bases. The ends lost 5 bases at V and 7 bases at J; junction bases unmatched: 3. Germline values: CDR1 SGHVS, CDR2 FQNEAQ. CDR3 length: 14 amino acids. The CDR3 DNA is TGTGCCAGCAGCGAGACAGGGGGGAATTCACCCCTCCACTTT. Its translation: CASSETGGNSPLHF. Based on the CDR3 plus reference TRBV7-8 and TRBJ1-6, the full variable domain is GAGVSQSPRYKVAKRGQDVALRCDPISGHVSLFWYQQALGQGPEFLTYFQNEAQLDKSGLPSDRFFAERPEGSVSTLKIQRTQQEDSAVYLCASSETGGNSPLHFGNGTRLTVT.

The chain recombines TRBV15 with TRBJ2-3; 10 bases match TRBD2. With V trimmed by 1 base and J by 3 bases, 4 bases remained unmatched. Germline loops: CDR1 LNHNV, CDR2 YYDKDF (reference sequence). The CDR3 spans 16 residues. CDR3 in amino acids: CATSRGVSGGTDTQYF. The CDR3 coding sequence is TGTGCCACCAGCAGAGGAGTTAGCGGGGGGACAGATACGCAGTATTTT.

The V call is TRBV28, the J call TRBJ1-4; D is ambiguous. The V and J ends lost 8 bases and 6 bases respectively, with 16 bases between them. The germline gives CDR1 MDHEN, CDR2 SYDVKM. The CDR3 length is 14 residues. The CDR3 DNA reads as TGTGCCAGCTCCGAGAGGAGGACCGATGAAAAACTGTTTTTT. Its protein product is CASSERRTDEKLFF.

The chain is built from TRBV9 and TRBJ2-4; TRBD1 aligns across 10 bases. Unmatched junction bases numbered 14, after V lost 4 bases and J lost 1 base. This CDR3 has 19 amino acids. CDR1 SGDLS and CDR2 YYNGEE come from the germline V gene. Written as DNA, the CDR3 is TGTGCCAGCAGCCCCCCCTGGGGACAGGGGTCGTCGGCCAAAAACATTCAGTACTTC. This gives the protein CASSPPWGQGSSAKNIQYF.

The V call is TRBV9, the J call TRBJ2-1, with 8 nucleotides matching TRBD2. The J segment lost 3 bases and the V segment lost 1 base, leaving 3 bases of the junction unmatched. Per germline, CDR1 SGDLS and CDR2 YYNGEE. CDR3 size: 15 residues. In DNA, the CDR3 is TGTGCCAGCAGCGTATCTGCGGGGGGCTACAATGAGCAGTTCTTC. Protein product: CASSVSAGGYNEQFF. Full variable domain (remainder filled in from reference TRBV9 and TRBJ2-1): DSGVTQTPKHLITATGQRVTLRCSPRSGDLSVYWYQQSLDQGLQFLIQYYNGEERAKGNILERFSAQQFPDLHSELNLSSLELGDSALYFCASSVSAGGYNEQFFGPGTRLTVL.

The chain employs TRBV7-9 and TRBJ1-1; tentatively, D is TRBD1 (6 bases). Deletions cut 5 bases from V and 0 bases from J, with 16 bases between. Germline V CDR1 and CDR2: SEHNR, FQNEAQ (reference sequence). The CDR3 length is 16 residues. In nucleotides, the CDR3 is TGTGCCAGCAGCCCCCCGGACAGCATCATGAACACTGAAGCTTTCTTT. Its translation is CASSPPDSIMNTEAFF. Complete variable domain (other parts from reference TRBV7-9 and TRBJ1-1): DTGVSQNPRHKITKRGQNVTFRCDPISEHNRLYWYRQTLGQGPEFLTYFQNEAQLEKSRLLSDRFSAERPKGSFSTLEIQRTEQGDSAMYLCASSPPDSIMNTEAFFGQGTRLTVV.

The J gene is TRBJ2-5, the V gene TRBV6-1; 9 bases match TRBD1. CDR1 and CDR2 (germline): MNHNS, SASEGT. CDR3 length: 16 amino acids. V lost 4 bases, J lost 3 bases, and 9 bases stayed unmatched. CDR3 nucleotide sequence: TGTGCCAGCAGTGGGGACCTGGGACAGGGAAAAGAGACCCAGTACTTC. Residues: CASSGDLGQGKETQYF.

J is TRBJ2-7 and V is TRBV10-2; tentatively, D is TRBD1 (5 bases). Trimming cost V 4 bases and J 3 bases, with 10 bases left between them. Per germline, CDR1 WSHSY and CDR2 SAAADI. This CDR3 is built from 13 residues. CDR3 residues: CASSATGFYEQYF. CDR3 bases: TGCGCCAGCAGTGCAACAGGCTTCTACGAGCAGTACTTC.